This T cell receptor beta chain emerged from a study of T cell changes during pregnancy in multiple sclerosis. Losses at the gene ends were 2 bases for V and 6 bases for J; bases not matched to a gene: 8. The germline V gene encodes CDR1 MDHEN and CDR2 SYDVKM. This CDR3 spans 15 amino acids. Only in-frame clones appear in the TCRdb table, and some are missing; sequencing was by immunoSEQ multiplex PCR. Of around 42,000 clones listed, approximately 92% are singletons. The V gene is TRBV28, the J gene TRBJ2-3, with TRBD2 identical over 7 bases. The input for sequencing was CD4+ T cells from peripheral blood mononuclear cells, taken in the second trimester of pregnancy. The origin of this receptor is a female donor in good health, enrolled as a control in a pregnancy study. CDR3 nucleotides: TGTGCCAGCAGTTTAGTAGGCGGGAGAAGGGATACGCAGTATTTT. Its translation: CASSLVGGRRDTQYF.